These 25 T cell receptor beta chains share one sample of origin, sequenced in a study of Graves' ophthalmopathy and Graves' hyperthyroidism. The study amplified TCR beta CDR3 regions using RNA transcripts. HTBI primers were employed in first-round RT-PCR, then a second-round multiplex PCR followed. TCRdb passed the multiplex PCR reads through MiXCR, listing each CDR3 protein once. The table includes approximately 540,000 distinct CDR3 sequences, less than 40% detected once. The sequencing input was peripheral blood or thyroid tissue (not recorded which). These receptors were collected from an adult man with Graves' hyperthyroidism.

This clonotype was counted ten times or more. The chain recombines TRBV19 with TRBJ1-5, with D possibly being TRBD1 (5 bases). Germline V gene sequence: CDR1 LNHDA, CDR2 SQIVND (reference sequence). Deletions cut 3 bases from V and 3 bases from J, with 12 bases between. This CDR3 is 15 amino acids long. The CDR3 loop is CASSIEGRDNQPQHF. CDR3 sequence (DNA): TGTGCCAGTAGTATTGAGGGCAGGGACAATCAGCCCCAGCATTTT.

This clonotype came up many times. The chain recombines TRBV2 with TRBJ2-7; TRBD2 aligns across 8 bases. Germline assignment: CDR1 SNHLY and CDR2 FYNNEI. V gave up 6 bases and J gave up 2 bases; unmatched junction bases: 15. This CDR3 comprises 17 residues. CDR3: CASSDTSGPTLTYEQYF. The DNA of the CDR3 is TGTGCCAGCAGCGATACTAGCGGTCCCACCCTAACCTACGAGCAGTACTTC. Full variable domain (rest looked up from reference TRBV2 and TRBJ2-7): EPEVTQTPSHQVTQMGQEVILRCVPISNHLYFYWYRQILGQKVEFLVSFYNNEISEKSEIFDDQFSVERPDGSNFTLKIRSTKLEDSAMYFCASSDTSGPTLTYEQYFGPGTRLTVT.

The chain employs TRBV15 and TRBJ2-2, with D unresolved. V gave up 8 bases and J gave up 1 base, with 8 bases separating them. This CDR3 has 13 amino acids. The germline gives CDR1 LNHNV, CDR2 YYDKDF (reference sequence). CDR3 loop: CATGPGNTGELFF. The CDR3 region has the DNA TGTGCCACCGGGCCGGGGAACACCGGGGAGCTGTTTTTT.

The sample holds many counts of this clonotype. The gene calls are TRBV7-2 and TRBJ1-4; D gene unclear. The CDR3 spans 15 residues. The germline CDR1 and CDR2 sequences are SGHTA and FQGNSA. The V and J ends lost 5 bases and 8 bases respectively, with 18 bases between them. The CDR3 DNA sequence: TGTGCCAGCAGCCTTGACGGCGGGCTGGGGGAAAAACTGTTTTTT. It is translated as CASSLDGGLGEKLFF.

This clonotype was counted at least ten times. This chain uses TRBV6-5 with TRBJ2-2; D is possibly TRBD2 (5 bases). V lost 1 base and J lost 0, with 6 bases in between. This CDR3 has 15 residues. Per the germline V gene, CDR1 is MNHEY and CDR2 is SVGAGI. The CDR3 sequence is CASSYWETNTGELFF. The DNA of the CDR3 is TGTGCCAGCAGTTACTGGGAGACGAACACCGGGGAGCTGTTTTTT.

This clonotype was recorded at least ten times. The gene calls are TRBV6-1 and TRBJ1-5, with a tentative D call TRBD1 (6 bases). V lost 2 bases to trimming and J lost 5 bases, with 10 bases between them. Germline V gene lookup returns CDR1 MNHNS and CDR2 SASEGT. The CDR3 runs 14 residues. DNA of the CDR3: TGTGCCAGCAGTGAAAGCAGGGGAGATCAGCCCCAGCATTTT. It specifies CASSESRGDQPQHF.

This chain links TRBV6-6 with TRBJ2-1; TRBD1 is a possible D gene (7 bases). CDR3 length: 16 residues. Trimming removed 0 bases at V and 3 bases at J, with 12 bases between. Germline CDR1 and CDR2: MNHNY and SVGAGI (reference sequence). This CDR3 is CASSYSRRDSYNEQFF. The CDR3 DNA reads TGTGCCAGCAGTTACTCGAGGCGGGACAGCTACAATGAGCAGTTCTTC.

The chain joins TRBV6-5 to TRBJ2-7; D uncertain. The ends were cut back, 6 bases at V and 1 base at J, with 16 bases in the middle. CDR3 size: 15 residues. CDR1 and CDR2 from the germline V gene are MNHEY and SVGAGI. The CDR3: CASRKEILRSYEQYF. The CDR3 nucleotides are TGTGCCAGCAGAAAAGAAATTCTGAGGTCCTACGAGCAGTACTTC.

Concerning this clonotype itself: This clone may be a read error of a much larger clone one base away. V usage is TRBV20-1 and J usage is TRBJ1-5, with D possibly matching TRBD1 (5 bases). The CDR3 totals 14 residues. Per the germline V gene, CDR1 is DFQATT and CDR2 is SNEGSKA (reference sequence). CDR3 region: CCASAVEGRQPQHF. The CDR3 DNA reads TGCTGTGCTAGTGCGGTGGAGGGGCGGCAGCCCCAGCATTTT.

Notes on this clonotype: A clone one base away is much larger, so this may be a read error. J is TRBJ1-1 and V is TRBV19; no clear D. The germline CDR1 and CDR2 sequences are LNHDA and SQIVND (reference sequence). The V end was cut by 2 bases, the J end by 1 base, with 11 bases between. The CDR3 sequence is 15 residues long. The CDR3 coding sequence is TGTGCCAGTAGTATAAGTGCAGGCCCGAACACTGAAGCTTTCTTT. Amino acids: CASSISAGPNTEAFF.

The chain links TRBV20-1 to TRBJ1-1; D perhaps matches TRBD1 (5 bases). This CDR3 contains 12 residues. The ends were cut back, 3 bases at V and 1 base at J, with 6 bases in the middle. Germline V gene data show CDR1 as DFQATT and CDR2 as SNEGSKA (reference sequence). For the CDR3, the DNA is TGCAGTGCTAGCAGGGCGAACACTGAAGCTTTCTTT. This translates into CSASRANTEAFF.

This clonotype occurred many times. This chain links TRBV4-1 with TRBJ1-1; 7 nucleotides agree with TRBD1. Germline CDR1 reads MGHRA; CDR2 reads YSYEKL. This CDR3 has 15 amino acids. After removal of 4 bases from V and 0 bases from J, the junction contained 5 bases not matched to a gene. The CDR3 reads CASSLRQGVNTEAFF. In nucleotides, the CDR3 is TGCGCCAGCAGCCTACGACAGGGAGTGAACACTGAAGCTTTCTTT.

The genes are TRBV2 and TRBJ2-5; D is undetermined. There are 16 residues in the CDR3. V lost 2 bases and J 4 bases, leaving 17 bases between the germline ends. The germline V gene has CDR1 SNHLY and CDR2 FYNNEI. CDR3 bases: TGTGCCAGCAGTGAACGAAGGGTCCCACCCGGAGAGACCCAGTACTTC. Residues: CASSERRVPPGETQYF.

V and J are TRBV2 and TRBJ2-3, with 8 bases fitting TRBD1. The CDR3 consists of 17 residues. Per the germline V gene, CDR1 is SNHLY and CDR2 is FYNNEI. Trimming at V came to 5 bases and at J to 3 bases, leaving 13 bases not matched to a gene. This chain's CDR3 is CASSLSRTGSRTDTQYF. The CDR3 DNA is TGTGCCAGCAGTTTGTCGAGGACAGGGAGCAGAACAGATACGCAGTATTTT.

The chain has TRBV6-1 and TRBJ1-2, with D tentatively TRBD1 (6 bases). CDR3 size: 12 residues. Deletions cut 3 bases from V and 8 bases from J, with 10 bases between. CDR1 and CDR2 from the germline V gene are MNHNS and SASEGT. The CDR3 nucleotides read TGTGCCAGCAGTGACTTCAGGGGCGGCTACACCTTC. Translated: CASSDFRGGYTF.

In its sample, this clonotype was seen many times. This sequence joins TRBV5-5 and TRBJ1-2, with 9 bases matching TRBD1. Germline V gives CDR1 SGHKS, CDR2 YYEKEE (reference sequence). V lost 0 bases, J lost 5 bases, and 8 bases stayed unmatched. CDR3 length equals 16 residues. The CDR3 nucleotides read TGTGCCAGCAGCTTGGAGGGGACAGGGTCCTTATATGGCTACACCTTC. Protein: CASSLEGTGSLYGYTF.

The chain links TRBV20-1 to TRBJ2-1; 10 bases are shared with TRBD2. Germline V gives CDR1 DFQATT, CDR2 SNEGSKA (reference sequence). The V gene end was trimmed by 7 bases and the J gene end by 8 bases; junction bases not matched to a gene: 14. The CDR3 runs 15 residues. In DNA, the CDR3 is TGCAGTGTATCAGGGGGGACTAGCGTAATCGATGAGCAGTTCTTC. The encoded protein is CSVSGGTSVIDEQFF.

The chain uses TRBV4-1 and TRBJ2-7, with D perhaps matching TRBD2 (5 bases). The CDR3 has 14 amino acids. Trimming took off 3 bases at V and 3 bases at J, with 12 bases between the two ends. In germline, CDR1 is MGHRA, CDR2 YSYEKL. In nucleotides, the CDR3 is TGCGCCAGCAGCCAGCGGACTGAACTCTACGAGCAGTACTTC. It encodes CASSQRTELYEQYF.

In this sample, this clonotype turned up many times. This rearrangement joins TRBV11-3 to TRBJ1-2, with 8 bases aligning to TRBD1. This CDR3 contains 13 residues. The germline gives CDR1 SGHNT, CDR2 YENEEA. Trimming cost V 5 bases and J 4 bases; bases outside gene matches: 3. The CDR3, as DNA: TGTGCCAGCAGCCGTACAGGGGGCTATGGCTACACCTTC. Encoded protein: CASSRTGGYGYTF.

There are many counts of this clonotype. The chain is built from TRBV7-9 and TRBJ1-4; D unresolved. CDR1 and CDR2 (germline): SEHNR, FQNEAQ (reference sequence). Trimming pared 0 bases from V and 5 bases from J, leaving 13 bases between. CDR3 length: 16 residues. CDR3 protein: CASSLAVGARNEKLFF. The CDR3 coding sequence is TGTGCCAGCAGCTTAGCCGTCGGTGCCAGGAATGAAAAACTGTTTTTT.

In the case of this clonotype: At one end the junction does not follow the germline gene, possibly because of a read error. The chain combines TRBV7-9 with TRBJ2-1, with D maybe TRBD2 (6 bases). The CDR3 extends over 13 amino acids. Germline assignment: CDR1 SEHNR and CDR2 FQNEAQ (reference sequence). The CDR3: CASSLALLAEQFF. The CDR3, as DNA: TGTGCTAGCAGCTTAGCGCTTCTAGCGGAGCAGTTCTTC.

This clonotype was counted many times. The rearrangement uses TRBV20-1 and TRBJ1-2; D remains unclear. The V end lost 3 bases, the J end lost 7 bases, and 9 bases lay between the germline ends. The CDR3 length is 11 residues. Looked up from germline, CDR1 is DFQATT and CDR2 is SNEGSKA (reference sequence). The chain's CDR3 is CSASVDSGYTF. CDR3 sequence (DNA): TGCAGTGCTAGTGTTGATAGTGGCTACACCTTC.

This clonotype has more than one count but fewer than ten. The genes are TRBV2 and TRBJ2-2; TRBD2 matches at 8 bases. This CDR3 contains 16 residues. V lost 7 bases to trimming and J lost 4 bases; unmatched junction nucleotides: 11. Germline values: CDR1 SNHLY, CDR2 FYNNEI. The CDR3 region has the DNA TGTGCCAGCACCCGGGACCCGGGAGGGCTCACCGGGGAGCTGTTTTTT. Amino acids: CASTRDPGGLTGELFF.

This clonotype was seen repeatedly, ten times or more. J is TRBJ1-1 and V is TRBV7-2; D is ambiguous. Trimming cost V 5 bases and J 4 bases, with 8 bases left between them. Looked up from germline, CDR1 is SGHTA and CDR2 is FQGNSA. The CDR3 is 12 residues long. The CDR3 protein is CASSPRSTEAFF. Here the CDR3 DNA reads TGTGCCAGCAGCCCACGGAGCACTGAAGCTTTCTTT.

This clonotype was observed a handful of times. The chain has TRBV4-1 and TRBJ2-2, with D possibly called TRBD1 or TRBD2 (5 bases each). The CDR3 spans 14 residues. Germline V gene lookup returns CDR1 MGHRA and CDR2 YSYEKL. Trimming took 2 bases from V and 4 from J, leaving 8 bases between them. The CDR3 loop reads CASSQMRGTGELFF. CDR3 coding DNA: TGCGCCAGCAGCCAAATGAGGGGCACCGGGGAGCTGTTTTTT.